The 21 T cell receptor beta chains below come from one sample, sequenced in a study of shared clonotypes between healthy human individuals (dated by TCRdb to about 2020). To prepare the library, the immunoSEQ multiplex PCR assay was applied. The source is immuneACCESS, and TCRdb retained only in-frame sequences with V and J called. Part of the clones is not carried over; for the studies checked, unresolved V genes explain less than half of this, and the remainder is unexplained. This sample holds about 2.4 million clones; approximately 94% were observed only once. The ten largest account for around 0.4% of the sample. Sequences were obtained from naive CD4+ T cells from PBMCs. The sample's cell subset or site label, decoded: CD45RA+ positively selected. The source of these receptors is a man aged 18-30 years in good health. Some clones in this sample may be carry-over from other donors' samples.

This sequence joins TRBV7-6 and TRBJ2-7; the match to TRBD2 covers 11 bases. Germline V gene sequence: CDR1 SGHVS, CDR2 FNYEAQ. After removal of 5 bases from V and 2 bases from J, the junction contained 8 bases not matched to a gene. The CDR3 has 16 amino acids. Written as DNA, the CDR3 is TGTGCCAGCAGCCCTTTGACTAGCGGGGCCCCCTACGAGCAGTACTTC. Translated: CASSPLTSGAPYEQYF.

The CDR3 sequence is CAFTQVGSPLHF. CDR3 in DNA: TGTGCCTTTACGCAGGTTGGCTCACCCCTCCACTTT. The rearrangement uses TRBV30 and TRBJ1-6; D is unclear. Looked up from germline, CDR1 is GTSNPN and CDR2 is SVGIG (reference sequence). The CDR3 runs 12 residues. V dropped 7 bases and J dropped 10 bases, with 14 bases sitting between them.

The J gene is TRBJ2-2, the V gene TRBV27, with TRBD1 matching 7 bases. CDR1 is MNHEY and CDR2 is SMNVEV in the germline V gene (reference sequence). The CDR3 has 17 amino acids. J was trimmed by 1 base and V by 3 bases; bases with no gene match: 8. The CDR3 spells CASSFDRAELNTGELFF. The CDR3 nucleotides are TGTGCCAGCAGTTTCGACAGGGCCGAATTGAACACCGGGGAGCTGTTTTTT.

As for this clone: The same CDR3 arises from other DNA sequences in this sample as well. The chain links TRBV28 to TRBJ2-3; D perhaps matches TRBD2 (5 bases). The CDR3 sequence is 15 residues long. Germline V gene sequence: CDR1 MDHEN, CDR2 SYDVKM. Trimming stripped 10 bases from V and 6 bases from J, with 23 bases between. Here the CDR3 DNA reads TGTGCCACCATACCACTAGGAGCGGTTGTGGATACGCAGTATTTT. This encodes CATIPLGAVVDTQYF.

The V gene is TRBV25-1, the J gene TRBJ2-7, with 10 nucleotides matching TRBD1. CDR3 length: 15 amino acids. The ends lost 6 bases at V and 2 bases at J; junction bases unmatched: 7. CDR1 MGHDK and CDR2 SYGVNS come from the germline V gene. The CDR3 bases are TGTGCCAGCAGCCAGACAGGGGGCGCTCCCTACGAGCAGTACTTC. Protein product: CASSQTGGAPYEQYF.

The chain employs TRBV5-1 and TRBJ1-2; TRBD1 aligns across 7 bases. This CDR3 spans 14 amino acids. V trimming: 6 bases; J trimming: 9 bases; junction bases outside the gene matches: 14. Per the germline V gene, CDR1 is SGHRS and CDR2 is YFSETQ. CDR3 nucleotide sequence: TGCGCCAGCATTCCCGGGACAGAGAGGGGTAGCTACACCTTC. Its translation is CASIPGTERGSYTF.

In its sample, this clone was seen a few times. The CDR3 is CASSLEGQYQPQHF. CDR3 DNA: TGTGCCAGCAGCTTAGAAGGACAGTATCAGCCCCAGCATTTT. This chain links TRBV7-9 with TRBJ1-5, with TRBD1 as a possible D gene (6 bases). This CDR3 is built from 14 residues. V lost 1 base to trimming and J lost 5 bases, with 9 bases between them. The germline CDR1 and CDR2 sequences are SEHNR and FQNEAQ (reference sequence).

In DNA form, the CDR3 reads TGTGCCAGCAGCGGTGGGGACGTGACCCCACAGCCCCAGCATTTT. Protein sequence: CASSGGDVTPQPQHF. The rearrangement uses TRBV28 and TRBJ1-5, with a possible D match to TRBD1 (5 bases). Per germline, CDR1 MDHEN and CDR2 SYDVKM. The CDR3 is made up of 15 amino acids. Trimming took off 6 bases at V and 7 bases at J, with 19 bases between the two ends.

The rearrangement links TRBV28 to TRBJ1-5; maybe TRBD1 (5 bases). The germline gives CDR1 MDHEN, CDR2 SYDVKM. There are 12 residues in the CDR3. Deletions cut 5 bases from V and 7 bases from J, with 9 bases between. In nucleotides, the CDR3 is TGTGCCAGCAGTCAAAGGACACAGCCCCAGCATTTT. It is translated as CASSQRTQPQHF. The variable domain in full, with the rest retrieved from reference TRBV28 and TRBJ1-5, is DVKVTQSSRYLVKRTGEKVFLECVQDMDHENMFWYRQDPGLGLRLIYFSYDVKMKEKGDIPEGYSVSREKKERFSLILESASTNQTSMYLCASSQRTQPQHFGDGTRLSIL.

This sequence joins TRBV19 and TRBJ2-1, with 9 bases identical to TRBD2. Unmatched junction bases numbered 11, after V lost 1 base and J lost 1 base. CDR1 and CDR2 (germline): LNHDA, SQIVND (reference sequence). This CDR3 is 19 amino acids long. CDR3 in amino acids: CASSIVGRLAVDSYNEQFF. The CDR3 coding sequence is TGTGCCAGTAGTATAGTAGGGAGACTAGCGGTCGATTCCTACAATGAGCAGTTCTTC.

The CDR3 DNA follows: TGTGCAAATTCGAGGGACAGGGTATATGAAAAACTGTTTTTT. This translates into CANSRDRVYEKLFF. This chain links TRBV2 with TRBJ1-4, with 9 bases lining up with TRBD1. In germline, CDR1 is SNHLY, CDR2 FYNNEI. The CDR3 is 14 residues long.

The rearrangement joins TRBV19 to TRBJ2-7; TRBD2 matches 13 bases. J was trimmed by 6 bases and V by 4 bases; bases with no gene match: 3. This CDR3 spans 14 amino acids. Germline V CDR1 and CDR2: LNHDA, SQIVND (reference sequence). The CDR3 protein is CASSRTSGSGEQYF. The CDR3 nucleotides read TGTGCCAGTAGTAGGACTAGCGGGAGTGGCGAGCAGTACTTC.

Details on this clone: In the same sample, other DNA sequences code for this CDR3. The chain is built from TRBV5-1 and TRBJ2-3; D is unclear. Germline CDR1 reads SGHRS; CDR2 reads YFSETQ. The CDR3 extends over 13 amino acids. Deletions cut 0 bases from V and 5 bases from J, with 7 bases between. The CDR3 sequence: CASSLELVDTQYF. The DNA of the CDR3 is TGCGCCAGCAGCTTGGAGTTGGTAGATACGCAGTATTTT.

A few counts support this clone. The chain is built from TRBV29-1 and TRBJ1-1; a weak D match, TRBD1 (5 bases). The germline V gene encodes CDR1 SQVTM and CDR2 ANQGSEA. The CDR3 covers 13 residues. Trimming left V 4 bases short and J 5 bases short, with 14 bases between. The CDR3 DNA is TGCAGCGTTGGGACATTCCAATGGACTGAAGCTTTCTTT. This sequence encodes CSVGTFQWTEAFF.

This rearrangement joins TRBV21-1 to TRBJ1-1; no check of the table's D call, TRBD1, against the DNA was made. TRBV21-1 is assigned pseudogene status. The CDR3 runs 14 residues. The DNA for the CDR3 is TGTGCCAGCAGACACAGGGGTTTGTACACTGAAGCTTTCTTT. It is translated as CASRHRGLYTEAFF.

V usage is TRBV9 and J usage is TRBJ1-5, with no clear D. CDR3 length equals 14 residues. Looked up from germline, CDR1 is SGDLS and CDR2 is YYNGEE. V shed 0 bases and J shed 2 bases, with 6 bases lying between them. Written as DNA, the CDR3 is TGTGCCAGCAGCGTAGCGGCAGGCAATCAGCCCCAGCATTTT. It encodes CASSVAAGNQPQHF.

V gene TRBV27 combines with J gene TRBJ1-1, with a possible D match to TRBD1 (6 bases). This CDR3 is 15 amino acids long. Germline V CDR1 and CDR2: MNHEY, SMNVEV (reference sequence). Trimming cost V 2 bases and J 8 bases, with 18 bases left between them. The CDR3 coding sequence is TGTGCCAGCAGTTTACGTCAGGGGCCTGAGGGGGAAGCTTTCTTT. It yields the protein CASSLRQGPEGEAFF.

The chain couples TRBV30 to TRBJ2-2; D not resolved. The CDR3 loop spans 13 amino acids. V lost 3 bases, J lost 3 bases, and 8 bases lay in between. Per germline, CDR1 GTSNPN and CDR2 SVGIG (reference sequence). CDR3 protein: CAWSIQDTGELFF. The DNA of the CDR3 is TGTGCCTGGAGCATACAAGACACCGGGGAGCTGTTTTTT. The entire variable domain, with the rest obtained from reference TRBV30 and TRBJ2-2, is as follows: SQTIHQWPATLVQPVGSPLSLECTVEGTSNPNLYWYRQAAGRGLQLLFYSVGIGQISSEVPQNLSASRPQDRQFILSSKKLLLSDSGFYLCAWSIQDTGELFFGEGSRLTVL.

The gene calls are TRBV30 and TRBJ2-1, with a possible D match to TRBD2 (5 bases). V lost 2 bases, J lost 9 bases, and 14 bases lay in between. This CDR3 has 13 residues. Germline V lookup: CDR1 GTSNPN, CDR2 SVGIG (reference sequence). This chain's CDR3 is CAWSKTNLGEQFF. DNA of the CDR3: TGTGCCTGGAGTAAGACTAATTTGGGTGAGCAGTTCTTC.

The CDR3 coding sequence is TGTGCCAGCAGGAGCGGGTTCGGAGGTCGTAGCACAGATACGCAGTATTTT. Residues: CASRSGFGGRSTDTQYF. The chain uses TRBV25-1 and TRBJ2-3, with a tentative D call TRBD2 (6 bases). CDR1 and CDR2 from the germline V gene are MGHDK and SYGVNS. This CDR3 is built from 17 residues. The ends were cut back, 6 bases at V and 0 bases at J, with 19 bases in the middle.

The CDR3 loop reads CASSLGRGILVYEQYF. CDR3 DNA sequence: TGTGCCAGCAGCTTAGGCCGGGGTATTTTGGTCTACGAGCAGTACTTC. The V and J genes are TRBV7-8 and TRBJ2-7, with a tentative D call TRBD2 (5 bases). Germline V CDR1 and CDR2: SGHVS, FQNEAQ. This CDR3 has 16 residues. Trimming removed 1 base at V and 3 bases at J, with 16 bases between.